The present T cell receptor (beta chain) was sequenced within a study of T-cell reconstitution after alpha-beta-depleted transplantation in children. Many counts were recorded for this clonotype. Unique molecular identifiers were used to barcode this TCRbeta library. From the PCR reads, TCRdb called clonotypes with MiXCR, one entry per CDR3 protein. This repertoire shows about 300,000 distinct CDR3 sequences, 10% found once; its top ten account for roughly 7.1%. V shed 1 base and J shed 14 bases, with 12 bases lying between them. CDR3 length equals 12 residues. In germline, CDR1 is SGHAT, CDR2 FQNNGV.

The sequencing here drew on PBMCs, taken before TCRalphabeta/CD19-depleted stem cell transplant. The rearrangement links TRBV11-2 to TRBJ2-1; unclear D gene. The TCR was taken from a boy under three years old with acute myeloid leukemia, due to receive a stem cell transplant. The CDR3, as DNA: TGTGCCAGCAGCTTAGGGGTAAGTTTGGAGTTCTTC. Its protein is CASSLGVSLEFF.